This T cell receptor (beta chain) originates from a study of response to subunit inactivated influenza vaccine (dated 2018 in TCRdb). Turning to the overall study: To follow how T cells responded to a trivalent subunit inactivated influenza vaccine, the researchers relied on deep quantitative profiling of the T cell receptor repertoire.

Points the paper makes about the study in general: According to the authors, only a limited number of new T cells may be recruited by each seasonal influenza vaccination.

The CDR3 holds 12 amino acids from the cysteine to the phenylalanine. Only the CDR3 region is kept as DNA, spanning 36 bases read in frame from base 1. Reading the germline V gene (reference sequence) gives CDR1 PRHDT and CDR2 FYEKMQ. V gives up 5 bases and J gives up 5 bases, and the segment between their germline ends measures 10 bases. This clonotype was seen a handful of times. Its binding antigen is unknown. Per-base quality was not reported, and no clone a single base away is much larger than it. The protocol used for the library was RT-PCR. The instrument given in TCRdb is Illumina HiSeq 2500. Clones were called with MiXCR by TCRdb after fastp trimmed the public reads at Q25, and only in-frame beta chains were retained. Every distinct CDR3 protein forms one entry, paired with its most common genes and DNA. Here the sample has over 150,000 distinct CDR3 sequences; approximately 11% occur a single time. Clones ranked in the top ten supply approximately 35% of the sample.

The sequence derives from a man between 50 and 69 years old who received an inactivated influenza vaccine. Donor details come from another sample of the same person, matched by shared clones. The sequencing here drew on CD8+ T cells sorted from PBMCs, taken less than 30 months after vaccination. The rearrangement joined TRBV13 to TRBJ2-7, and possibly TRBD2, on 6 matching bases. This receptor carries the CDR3 CASSPGGDEQYF. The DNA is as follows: TGTGCCAGCAGCCCCGGGGGTGACGAGCAGTACTTC.